The clone carrying this T cell receptor (beta chain) was seen repeatedly, ten times or more. Its target is unknown. CDR3 length: 16 amino acids. V shed 3 bases and J shed 0 bases, with 9 bases lying between them. The germline V gene has CDR1 MNHNS and CDR2 SASEGT. The data originate from a study of HIV-infected patients and healthy controls. No cell fractionation was done, so the repertoire covers all unsorted peripheral blood T cells. Around 450 ng RNA was reverse transcribed with alpha and beta constant-region primers. Each of the alpha and beta chains got its own library through chain-specific third strand synthesis with indices. TCRdb analysed the 5' RACE reads with MiXCR anew, one entry per CDR3 protein. Seen here are about 24,000 distinct CDR3 sequences, 7.5% to 10% observed once, and the top ten hold approximately 4%. Study results and caveats: HIV-infected patients shared fewer CDR3 sequences between individuals than healthy controls.

This chain links TRBV6-1 with TRBJ2-6; possible D gene TRBD1, 5 bases. Sample: blood. The receptor was derived from an adult in good health. The CDR3 bases are TGTGCCAGCAGTGATAGGGGAATCTCTGGGGCCAACGTCCTGACTTTC. It yields the protein CASSDRGISGANVLTF.